The entry that follows covers one T cell receptor (beta chain) sequence. The template was RNA from unsorted bulk tissue. This entry is derived from a study of tumor and adjacent non-tumor tissue in lung cancer. Study-wide background: Patients comprised about eleven adenocarcinoma, a couple of squamous cell carcinoma and 1 small cell lung cancer. On average, productive TCRbeta reads reached roughly 3.9 million per sample. Stage I to III disease affected ten to eleven men and 5 women aged roughly 31 to 76.

Three rounds of nested PCR, following a modified ARM-PCR protocol, produced the TCRbeta library. A single record per CDR3 protein comes from TCRdb applying MiXCR to the multiplex PCR reads. The profile covers under 250,000 distinct CDR3 sequences, with roughly 70% appearing a single time and around 27% taken by the ten largest. This CDR3 region has 14 residues. V trimming: 2 bases; J trimming: 4 bases; junction bases outside the gene matches: 5. The germline CDR1 and CDR2 sequences are SGHNT and YYREEE (reference sequence). The V call is TRBV5-4, the J call TRBJ2-7; TRBD2 agrees at 8 bases. The clonotype was recovered from a man aged 60 to 69 with non-small cell lung cancer. Sequenced sample: lung tumor tissue. The CDR3: CASSFSAGGYEQYF. The CDR3 nucleotides read TGTGCCAGCAGCTTCTCGGCGGGGGGATACGAGCAGTACTTC. Full variable domain (rest looked up from reference TRBV5-4 and TRBJ2-7): ETGVTQSPTHLIKTRGQQVTLRCSSQSGHNTVSWYQQALGQGPQFIFQYYREEENGRGNFPPRFSGLQFPNYSSELNVNALELDDSALYLCASSFSAGGYEQYFGPGTRLTVT.